Listed below are T cell receptor beta chains from one sample, sequenced in a study of CD8+ T cells in alopecia areata. The repertoire was sequenced with immunoSEQ multiplex PCR; TCRdb's copy has only in-frame clones and lacks some. The sample has some 150,000 clones; about three fifths are singletons. Sequencing was performed on CD4+ T cells sorted from blood, taken around week 55, from a patient treated with tofacitinib. The source is a human donor with alopecia areata. Each CDR3 is given with its conserved first and last residue. A D gene is named only where the DNA matches it firmly. A clone size is listed for some rows: how often the clone was seen (once, few, many), or a class if it is expanded.

>NA|TRBV27|TRBJ2-1|TRBD1
CASTPGQGVNEQFF
TGTGCCAGCACCCCGGGACAGGGGGTGAATGAGCAGTTCTTC
>NA|TRBV5-6|TRBJ2-3|TRBD1
CASSPTRTGSTDTQYF
TGTGCCAGCAGCCCAACCCGGACAGGAAGCACAGATACGCAGTATTTT
>NA|TRBV19|TRBJ2-5|NA
CASSLNGRGETQYF
TGTGCCAGTAGTCTGAACGGACGTGGGGAGACCCAGTACTTC
>NA|TRBV7-2|TRBJ1-2|NA
CASSPRREANYGYTF
TGTGCCAGCAGCCCCCGTAGGGAAGCTAACTATGGCTACACCTTC
>NA|TRBV30|TRBJ2-3|TRBD2
CAWSVVAGGSTDTQYF
TGTGCCTGGAGTGTAGTGGCGGGGGGGAGCACAGATACGCAGTATTTT
>NA|TRBV5-1|TRBJ2-3|NA
CASSEGGRTDTQYF
TGCGCCAGCAGCGAGGGGGGCCGCACAGATACGCAGTATTTT
>NA|TRBV6-1|TRBJ2-7|TRBD1
CASTGQTYEQYF
TGTGCCAGCACGGGACAGACCTACGAGCAGTACTTC
>NA|TRBV7-3|TRBJ1-2|NA
CASSHQGGYGYTF
TGTGCCAGCAGCCACCAGGGAGGCTATGGCTACACCTTC
>few|TRBV9|TRBJ2-5|NA
CASSVEASQETQYF
TGTGCCAGCAGCGTAGAAGCAAGCCAAGAGACCCAGTACTTC
>NA|TRBV30|TRBJ1-3|NA
CAWSSPRGSGNTIYF
TGTGCCTGGAGTTCTCCCAGGGGTTCTGGAAACACCATATATTTT
>NA|TRBV5-1|TRBJ2-3|TRBD1
CASSVGTDTDTQYF
TGCGCCAGCAGCGTCGGGACAGACACAGATACGCAGTATTTT
>NA|TRBV15|TRBJ2-4|NA
CATSRDIGGRKNIQYF
TGTGCCACCAGCAGAGATATAGGTGGCAGAAAAAACATTCAGTACTTC
>many|TRBV19|TRBJ1-1|NA
CASSMYAEAFF
TGTGCCAGTAGTATGTATGCTGAAGCTTTCTTT
>NA|TRBV10-2|TRBJ1-5|NA
CASSEGQNNQPQHF
TGCGCCAGCAGTGAAGGGCAGAACAATCAGCCCCAGCATTTT
>NA|TRBV30|TRBJ1-6|NA
CAWRGESFKLSSYNSPLHF
TGTGCCTGGAGAGGGGAGTCGTTCAAGCTGAGCTCCTATAATTCACCCCTCCACTTT
>few|TRBV7-9|TRBJ2-3|TRBD2
CASIIGGANTDTQYF
TGTGCCAGCATCATCGGGGGGGCCAACACAGATACGCAGTATTTT
>few|TRBV29-1|TRBJ2-3|NA
CSVVYGDTQYF
TGCAGCGTTGTCTACGGAGATACGCAGTATTTT
>NA|TRBV9|TRBJ2-7|NA
CASSVESAGPYEQYF
TGTGCCAGCAGCGTAGAGTCCGCGGGCCCCTACGAGCAGTACTTC
>once|TRBV7-3|TRBJ2-3|NA
CASSSGGHTDTQYF
TGTGCCAGCAGCTCTGGGGGGCACACAGATACGCAGTATTTT
>few|TRBV2|TRBJ1-2|NA
CASSEDTGLYTF
TGTGCCAGCAGTGAAGATACAGGGTTGTACACCTTC
>few|TRBV7-2|TRBJ2-7|NA
CASSLGLVLEQYF
TGTGCCAGCAGCTTAGGGTTGGTTTTGGAGCAGTACTTC
>NA|TRBV7-2|TRBJ1-2|NA
CASSLSGALGYTF
TGTGCCAGCAGCTTATCGGGGGCGTTGGGCTACACCTTC
>NA|TRBV5-6|TRBJ1-5|TRBD1
CASSSRGLGQPQHF
TGTGCCAGCAGCAGCAGGGGGCTGGGTCAGCCCCAGCATTTT
>few|TRBV29-1|TRBJ1-1|NA
CSVYEVEAFF
TGCAGCGTGTATGAAGTTGAGGCTTTCTTT